This note documents a single T cell receptor (beta chain) sequence. This entry belongs to a study of blood T cell repertoires in COVID-19. In the study overall: Acute and convalescent COVID-19 specimens originated in the United States, Italy and Spain. PBMCs, B-cell-depleted T cells, or T cells provided the cDNA or gDNA that made up the material.

Per the original methods: The authors estimated nucleated cell counts from reference gene primer amplification. TCRdb's table, derived via immunoSEQ multiplex PCR, lists solely in-frame clones and lacks some. The DNA gave D and trimming, while V, J and clone size come from that table. The sample lists about 400,000 clones; around nine tenths were seen once. The length of the CDR3 is 16 residues. In germline, CDR1 is MGHRA, CDR2 YSYEKL. J gave up 10 bases and V 7 bases, and 10 bases lay outside the gene matches. The sequencing input was peripheral blood. The sequence was collected from a human donor in a cohort sampled during active COVID-19. The chain carries TRBV4-1 and TRBJ2-1, with 16 bases identical to TRBD2. CDR3 nucleotides: TGCGCCAGCACGATCCGTGGGACTAGCGGGGGGGAGGAGCAGTTCTTC. This translates into CASTIRGTSGGEEQFF.